This TCR beta chain was sequenced in a study of cytomegalovirus exposure and HLA in healthy donors. Study-wide results and limits: Several of the most significant clusters appeared linked to common viral pathogens, based on a later analysis. CMV serostatus stood as the only immune exposure information on hand. Per a later analysis, about 18,000 TCR beta sequences showed association with HLA alleles at 0.05 false discovery rate.

The PCR was carried out with 60 Vbeta primers and 13 Jbeta primers. Original handling: A later analysis tallied 65 million to 85 million unique TCR beta chains, some 12 million of them shared. Assay used: immunoSEQ multiplex PCR; TCRdb lists only in-frame clones, some missing. The V and J calls and clone size were taken over from that table, and D and trimming were inferred from the DNA. The sample has roughly 200,000 clones, over 75% seen once; the top ten hold approximately 0.55%. Germline-derived CDR1 and CDR2 are MDHEN and SYDVKM. The CDR3 runs to 15 residues. J lost 4 bases, V lost 1 base, and 6 bases had no gene match. This clone occurred once. Its antigen is undetermined.

The sequence derives from a woman in her 50s in good health and CMV-seronegative. The sequencing input was PBMCs. The chain has TRBV28 and TRBJ1-2; TRBD1 matches 7 bases. In DNA, the CDR3 is TGTGCCAGCAGTTTATCTCGGACAGGAGGCTATGGCTACACCTTC. Protein product: CASSLSRTGGYGYTF.